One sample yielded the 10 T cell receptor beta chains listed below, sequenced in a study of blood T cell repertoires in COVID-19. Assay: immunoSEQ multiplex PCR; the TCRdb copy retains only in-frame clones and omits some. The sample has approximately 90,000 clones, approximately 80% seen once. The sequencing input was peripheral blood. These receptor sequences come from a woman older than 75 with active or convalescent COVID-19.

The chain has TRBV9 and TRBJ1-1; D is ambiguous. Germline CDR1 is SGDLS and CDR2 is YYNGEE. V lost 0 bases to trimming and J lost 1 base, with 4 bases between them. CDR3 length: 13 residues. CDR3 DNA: TGTGCCAGCAGCGTAGACGGGAACACTGAAGCTTTCTTT. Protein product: CASSVDGNTEAFF.

The CDR3 DNA reads TGTGCCAGCAGTCAACAGGGGGCTACCAAAAACATTCAGTACTTC. It codes for CASSQQGATKNIQYF. The gene calls are TRBV28 and TRBJ2-4; 9 nucleotides agree with TRBD1. Germline V gene data show CDR1 as MDHEN and CDR2 as SYDVKM. The CDR3 has 15 amino acids. V lost 5 bases and J lost 2; bases outside the gene matches: 4.

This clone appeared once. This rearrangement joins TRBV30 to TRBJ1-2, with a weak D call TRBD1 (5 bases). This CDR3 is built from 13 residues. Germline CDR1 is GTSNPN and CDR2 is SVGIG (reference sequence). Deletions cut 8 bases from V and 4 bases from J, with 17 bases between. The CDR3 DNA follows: TGTGCCCGAGATATTCAGGGTTTCTATGGCTACACCTTC. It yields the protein CARDIQGFYGYTF.

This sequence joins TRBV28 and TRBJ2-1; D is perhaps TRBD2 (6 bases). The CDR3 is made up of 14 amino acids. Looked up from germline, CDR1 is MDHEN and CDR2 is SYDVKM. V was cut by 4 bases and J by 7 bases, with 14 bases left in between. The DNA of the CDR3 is TGTGCCAGCAGTTGGGGGACTTCGGGAAATGAGCAGTTCTTC. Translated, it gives CASSWGTSGNEQFF.

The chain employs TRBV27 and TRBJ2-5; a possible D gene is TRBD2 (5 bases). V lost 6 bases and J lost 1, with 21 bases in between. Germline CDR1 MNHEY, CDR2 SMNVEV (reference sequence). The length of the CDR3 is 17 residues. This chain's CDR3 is CASRAKNPGNLQETQYF. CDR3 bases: TGTGCCAGCAGGGCCAAGAATCCGGGGAACCTCCAAGAGACCCAGTACTTC.

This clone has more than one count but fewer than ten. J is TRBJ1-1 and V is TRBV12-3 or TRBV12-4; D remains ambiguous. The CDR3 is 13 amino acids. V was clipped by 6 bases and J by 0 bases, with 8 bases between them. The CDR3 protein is CASRSVMNTEAFF. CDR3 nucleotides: TGTGCCAGCAGAAGCGTTATGAACACTGAAGCTTTCTTT.

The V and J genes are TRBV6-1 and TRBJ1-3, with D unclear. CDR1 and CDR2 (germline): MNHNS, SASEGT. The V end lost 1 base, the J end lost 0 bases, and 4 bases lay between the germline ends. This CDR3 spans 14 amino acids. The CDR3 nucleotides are TGTGCCAGCAGTGAAGTATACTCTGGAAACACCATATATTTT. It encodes CASSEVYSGNTIYF.

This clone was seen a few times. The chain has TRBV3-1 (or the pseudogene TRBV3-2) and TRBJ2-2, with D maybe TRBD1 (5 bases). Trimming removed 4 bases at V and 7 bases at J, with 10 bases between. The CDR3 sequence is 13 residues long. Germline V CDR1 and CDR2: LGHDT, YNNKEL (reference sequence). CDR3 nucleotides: TGTGCCAGCAGCCGCCAGGGTGACGGGGAGCTGTTTTTT. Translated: CASSRQGDGELFF.

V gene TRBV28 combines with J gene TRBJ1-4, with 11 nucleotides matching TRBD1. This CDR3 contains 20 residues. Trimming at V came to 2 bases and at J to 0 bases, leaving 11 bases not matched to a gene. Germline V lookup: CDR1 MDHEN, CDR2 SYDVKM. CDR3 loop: CASSLAVDRGLFATNEKLFF. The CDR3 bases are TGTGCCAGCAGTTTAGCCGTGGACAGGGGGCTCTTTGCAACTAATGAAAAACTGTTTTTT.

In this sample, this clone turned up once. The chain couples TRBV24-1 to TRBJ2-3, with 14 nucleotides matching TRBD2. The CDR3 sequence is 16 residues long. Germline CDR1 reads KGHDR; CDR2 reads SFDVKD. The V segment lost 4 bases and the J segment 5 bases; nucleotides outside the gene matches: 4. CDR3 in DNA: TGTGCCACCAGTGACCCGGGACTAGCGGGAGAAGATACGCAGTATTTT. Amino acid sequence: CATSDPGLAGEDTQYF.